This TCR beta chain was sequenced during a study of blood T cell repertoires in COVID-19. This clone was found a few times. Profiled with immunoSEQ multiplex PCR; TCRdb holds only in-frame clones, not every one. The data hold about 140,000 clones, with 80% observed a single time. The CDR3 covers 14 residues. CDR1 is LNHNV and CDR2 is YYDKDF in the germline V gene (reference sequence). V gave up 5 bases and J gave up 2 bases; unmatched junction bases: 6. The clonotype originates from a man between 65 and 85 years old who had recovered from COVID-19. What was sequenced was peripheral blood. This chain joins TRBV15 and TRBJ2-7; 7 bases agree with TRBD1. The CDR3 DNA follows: TGTGCCACCAGCGACCGGGACAGACCCTACGAGCAGTACTTC. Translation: CATSDRDRPYEQYF. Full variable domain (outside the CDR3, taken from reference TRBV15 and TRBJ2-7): DAMVIQNPRYQVTQFGKPVTLSCSQTLNHNVMYWYQQKSSQAPKLLFHYYDKDFNNEADTPDNFQSRRPNTSFCFLDIRSPGLGDTAMYLCATSDRDRPYEQYFGPGTRLTVT.